Shown below are 16 T cell receptor beta chains from a single sample sequenced in a study of cytomegalovirus exposure and HLA in healthy donors. Profiling relied on immunoSEQ multiplex PCR, and the TCRdb table lists in-frame clones only, not all of them. The sample lists approximately 200,000 clones; 84% were seen once. The sample comprised PBMCs. The receptors originated from a woman in her 30s in good health and CMV-seropositive.

The chain is built from TRBV4-2 and TRBJ1-2; tentatively, D is TRBD1 (5 bases). Deletions cut 1 base from V and 6 bases from J, with 15 bases between. The CDR3 contains 15 residues. Germline CDR1 and CDR2: LGHNA and YNFKEQ. CDR3 region: CASSQVIRDGDGYTF. CDR3 DNA sequence: TGTGCCAGCAGCCAAGTAATCAGGGATGGCGATGGCTACACCTTC.

This chain uses TRBV18 with TRBJ2-3; D remains ambiguous. The CDR3 totals 14 residues. V was shortened by 1 base and J by 4 bases, with 9 bases between the two germline ends. CDR1 and CDR2 (germline): KGHSH, LQKENI. CDR3 loop: CASSPRQTADTQYF. The CDR3 DNA sequence: TGTGCCAGCTCACCACGCCAAACAGCAGATACGCAGTATTTT.

The J gene is TRBJ2-1, the V gene TRBV9, with TRBD1 matching over 8 bases. J gave up 4 bases and V 0 bases, and 9 bases lay outside the gene matches. The germline V gene has CDR1 SGDLS and CDR2 YYNGEE. The CDR3 runs 17 residues. This CDR3 is CASSVGVSGGPYNEQFF. CDR3 DNA sequence: TGTGCCAGCAGCGTAGGGGTGTCAGGGGGCCCTTACAATGAGCAGTTCTTC.

The chain couples TRBV29-1 to TRBJ1-1; a possible D gene is TRBD1 (6 bases). The germline V and J ends were trimmed by 8 bases and 1 base, with 14 bases remaining between them. Germline V gives CDR1 SQVTM, CDR2 ANQGSEA. CDR3 length: 13 residues. The CDR3 sequence is CSSRGAQNTEAFF. Written as DNA, the CDR3 is TGCAGCTCGCGGGGGGCCCAGAACACTGAAGCTTTCTTT.

The gene calls are TRBV6-5 and TRBJ2-7; TRBD2 matches at 7 bases. CDR3 length equals 14 residues. Trimming at V came to 6 bases and at J to 2 bases, leaving 7 bases not matched to a gene. Germline V gives CDR1 MNHEY, CDR2 SVGAGI. The DNA for the CDR3 is TGTGCCAGCAGCCGGGGGGAGGGGACCTACGAGCAGTACTTC. Translating it yields CASSRGEGTYEQYF.

The J gene is TRBJ1-1, the V gene TRBV6-6, with a tentative D call TRBD1 (5 bases). Germline V lookup: CDR1 MNHNY, CDR2 SVGAGI (reference sequence). There are 13 residues in the CDR3. V lost 7 bases to trimming and J lost 2 bases, with 11 bases between them. CDR3: CASTPGGNTEAFF. CDR3 coding DNA: TGTGCCAGCACCCCCGGGGGAAACACTGAAGCTTTCTTT.

This clone has more than one count but fewer than ten. This sequence joins TRBV5-6 and TRBJ2-4; TRBD1 matches 7 bases. The CDR3 covers 11 residues. J lost 7 bases, V lost 7 bases, and 2 bases had no gene match. Looked up from germline, CDR1 is SGHDT and CDR2 is YYEEEE. The CDR3 loop is CASSQGNIQYF. The CDR3 DNA follows: TGTGCCAGCTCACAGGGGAACATTCAGTACTTC.

Many counts were recorded for this clone. The chain combines TRBV7-9 with TRBJ1-2; 7 bases are shared with TRBD1. Germline CDR1 SEHNR, CDR2 FQNEAQ (reference sequence). Losses at the gene ends were 5 bases for V and 0 bases for J; bases not matched to a gene: 15. CDR3 length: 18 amino acids. The CDR3 bases are TGTGCCAGCAGCCTCCTAGTTGGGGACAGACTAGCTAACTATGGCTACACCTTC. Protein sequence: CASSLLVGDRLANYGYTF.

The chain couples TRBV2 to TRBJ1-1, with D possibly matching TRBD1 (5 bases). V was shortened by 6 bases and J by 0 bases, with 26 bases between the two germline ends. Germline CDR1 SNHLY, CDR2 FYNNEI. The CDR3 runs to 19 residues. CDR3 protein: CASRNPILLDGALNTEAFF. Written as DNA, the CDR3 is TGTGCCAGCAGGAACCCTATATTACTGGATGGGGCATTGAACACTGAAGCTTTCTTT.

V gene TRBV28 combines with J gene TRBJ2-7, with TRBD2 matching 11 bases. J gave up 4 bases and V 11 bases, and 19 bases lay outside the gene matches. Germline V gene lookup returns CDR1 MDHEN and CDR2 SYDVKM. This CDR3 is built from 17 residues. CDR3 loop: CAGSGTSGTPKSYEQYF. As DNA, the CDR3 is TGTGCCGGCTCCGGGACTAGCGGAACACCTAAGTCGTACGAGCAGTACTTC.

The J gene is TRBJ2-7, the V gene TRBV14; D not certain. V was cut by 2 bases and J by 2 bases, with 4 bases left in between. Germline lookup yields CDR1 SGHDN and CDR2 FVKESK. The CDR3 contains 12 residues. The CDR3, as DNA: TGTGCCAGCAGCCAATATCCCTACGAGCAGTACTTC. Its protein is CASSQYPYEQYF. The full variable domain, rest sourced from reference TRBV14 and TRBJ2-7, is EAGVTQFPSHSVIEKGQTVTLRCDPISGHDNLYWYRRVMGKEIKFLLHFVKESKQDESGMPNNRFLAERTGGTYSTLKVQPAELEDSGVYFCASSQYPYEQYFGPGTRLTVT.

The chain recombines TRBV7-8 with TRBJ2-3, with D maybe TRBD2 (6 bases). Trimming removed 4 bases at V and 3 bases at J, with 14 bases between. Germline CDR1 is SGHVS and CDR2 is FQNEAQ. The CDR3 sequence is 15 residues long. The chain's CDR3 is CASSSDPTSTDTQYF. CDR3 DNA: TGTGCCAGCAGCTCGGACCCGACTAGTACAGATACGCAGTATTTT. The full variable domain, in which reference TRBV7-8 and TRBJ2-3 provide the parts outside the CDR3, is GAGVSQSPRYKVAKRGQDVALRCDPISGHVSLFWYQQALGQGPEFLTYFQNEAQLDKSGLPSDRFFAERPEGSVSTLKIQRTQQEDSAVYLCASSSDPTSTDTQYFGPGTRLTVL.

The V and J genes are TRBV29-1 and TRBJ1-2; D not resolved. The V end lost 4 bases, the J end lost 0 bases, and 9 bases lay between the germline ends. This CDR3 is built from 13 residues. Germline V lookup: CDR1 SQVTM, CDR2 ANQGSEA. CDR3 amino acids: CSVALPANYGYTF. CDR3 nucleotides: TGCAGCGTTGCACTCCCCGCTAACTATGGCTACACCTTC.

The chain recombines TRBV29-1 with TRBJ2-1, with D possibly TRBD2 on 6 matching bases. This CDR3 has 13 residues. The V end lost 4 bases, the J end lost 5 bases, and 12 bases lay between the germline ends. Germline V gene lookup returns CDR1 SQVTM and CDR2 ANQGSEA. CDR3 coding DNA: TGCAGCGTTGCTACTAGCTACAACAATGAGCAGTTCTTC. Translating it yields CSVATSYNNEQFF.

The rearrangement uses TRBV7-9 and TRBJ1-1; no definite D call. Germline CDR1 is SEHNR and CDR2 is FQNEAQ (reference sequence). Trimming removed 5 bases from V and 2 bases from J, with 9 bases in between. The CDR3 loop spans 13 amino acids. CDR3 loop: CASSRGGNTEAFF. The CDR3 DNA follows: TGTGCCAGCAGCCGTGGCGGCAACACTGAAGCTTTCTTT.

The gene calls are TRBV5-6 and TRBJ2-3; no clear D gene. The CDR3 contains 15 residues. Germline CDR1 and CDR2: SGHDT and YYEEEE. The V gene lost 0 bases and the J gene lost 0 bases, with 8 bases spanning the gap. DNA for the CDR3: TGTGCCAGCAGCTTGGACCCGACTAGCACAGATACGCAGTATTTT. Translation: CASSLDPTSTDTQYF. Based on the CDR3 plus reference TRBV5-6 and TRBJ2-3, the full variable domain is DAGVTQSPTHLIKTRGQQVTLRCSPKSGHDTVSWYQQALGQGPQFIFQYYEEEERQRGNFPDRFSGHQFPNYSSELNVNALLLGDSALYLCASSLDPTSTDTQYFGPGTRLTVL.